These 10 T cell receptor beta chains were sequenced from one sample in a study of technical replicates of blood from a handful of donors. Assay: immunoSEQ multiplex PCR; the TCRdb copy retains only in-frame clones and omits some. Of around 50,000 clones listed, 80% to 95% are singletons. The sequenced material came from PBMCs. These receptors were collected from a human donor in good health. Some clones in this sample may be carry-over from other donors' samples.

This chain connects TRBV6-4 to TRBJ2-1; D is unclear. The CDR3 has 14 residues. CDR1 MRHNA and CDR2 SNTAGT come from the germline V gene. Trimming pared 8 bases from V and 7 bases from J, leaving 18 bases between. The CDR3 DNA reads as TGTGCCAGCTCCCCTCAGCCTGACTTAAATGAGCAGTTCTTC. It codes for CASSPQPDLNEQFF.

This sequence joins TRBV11-2 and TRBJ2-3; tentative D call: TRBD2 (6 bases). Germline values: CDR1 SGHAT, CDR2 FQNNGV. Between the trimmed V and J ends, which lost 6 bases and 5 bases, there was a span of 15 bases. This CDR3 spans 14 amino acids. CDR3 residues: CASRGGGAGDTQYF. For the CDR3, the DNA is TGTGCCAGCAGGGGCGGCGGGGCGGGAGATACGCAGTATTTT.

The chain uses TRBV5-1 and TRBJ1-4, with D perhaps TRBD1 (5 bases). The CDR3 loop spans 14 amino acids. Germline loops: CDR1 SGHRS, CDR2 YFSETQ. Trimming pared 2 bases from V and 5 bases from J, leaving 10 bases between. CDR3 residues: CASSFDSVNEKLFF. The CDR3 nucleotides read TGCGCCAGCAGCTTCGACAGTGTGAATGAAAAACTGTTTTTT.

The V call is TRBV6-5, the J call TRBJ1-5; no clear D gene. The V gene lost 6 bases and the J gene lost 8 bases, with 11 bases spanning the gap. The CDR3 is made up of 12 amino acids. Germline V lookup: CDR1 MNHEY, CDR2 SVGAGI. CDR3 DNA: TGTGCCAGCAGCTCGGCGGGCAAGCCCCAGCATTTT. It specifies CASSSAGKPQHF.

This chain uses TRBV6-1 with TRBJ1-5; 8 bases are shared with TRBD1. The length of the CDR3 is 14 residues. J lost 4 bases, V lost 7 bases, and 6 bases had no gene match. CDR1 MNHNS and CDR2 SASEGT come from the germline V gene. DNA of the CDR3: TGTGCCAGCACTTGGACAGGGAAGAATCAGCCCCAGCATTTT. The encoded protein is CASTWTGKNQPQHF.

The chain links TRBV21-1 to TRBJ1-1; the D call in the table, TRBD1, was not verified against the DNA. TRBV21-1 counts as a pseudogene. CDR3 length: 15 residues. CDR3 protein: CASRVGQPTLTEAFF. CDR3 sequence (DNA): TGTGCCAGCAGGGTGGGACAGCCTACCCTCACTGAAGCTTTCTTT.

The chain is built from TRBV4-1 and TRBJ2-2; D possibly corresponds to TRBD2 (6 bases). CDR3 length: 15 amino acids. Germline-derived CDR1 and CDR2 are MGHRA and YSYEKL. V was clipped by 4 bases and J by 5 bases, with 14 bases between them. The CDR3 DNA reads TGCGCCAGCAGCCCCAACCCCAGCGGGACCGGGGAGCTGTTTTTT. Residues: CASSPNPSGTGELFF.

The chain has TRBV5-4 and TRBJ1-4, with 7 bases matching TRBD1. V shed 4 bases, J shed 5 bases, and the junction held 8 bases outside the gene matches. This CDR3 spans 15 amino acids. Germline CDR1 and CDR2: SGHNT and YYREEE (reference sequence). The CDR3 coding sequence is TGTGCCAGCAGCCAAATGACAGGGAAAAATGAAAAACTGTTTTTT. This sequence encodes CASSQMTGKNEKLFF.

V gene TRBV27 combines with J gene TRBJ2-4, with 9 bases lining up with TRBD1. V gave up 5 bases and J gave up 8 bases; unmatched junction bases: 4. CDR1 and CDR2 from the germline V gene are MNHEY and SMNVEV (reference sequence). The CDR3 spans 13 residues. The CDR3 reads CASSGTGRDIQYF. The CDR3 bases are TGTGCCAGCAGTGGGACAGGGAGGGACATTCAGTACTTC.

This clone was observed once. The J gene is TRBJ2-2, the V gene TRBV6-1; 10 bases align to TRBD2. The CDR3 extends over 15 amino acids. Germline CDR1 is MNHNS and CDR2 is SASEGT. Trimming removed 6 bases from V and 5 bases from J; junction bases left unmatched: 6. The CDR3 DNA is TGTGCCAGCAGAAAAAGCGGGGGGGTGACCGGGGAGCTGTTTTTT. Translating gives CASRKSGGVTGELFF.